Each of the 9 T cell receptor beta chains below was sequenced from the same sample in a study of vaccination effects on CD4 cells after COVID-19. These TCRs' antigens remain unknown. TCRdb's table, derived via immunoSEQ multiplex PCR, lists solely in-frame clones and lacks some. The sample carries roughly 33,000 clones, roughly 75% recorded once. An approximately ten-day culture period preceded the isolation of CD4+ T cells. This individual contracted SARS-CoV-2 between March and December 2020, as verified by PCR. The vaccine given was either BNT162b2 or mRNA-1273, in two doses. The sample here was CD4+ T cells from PBMCs cultured without peptide, taken after COVID-19 vaccination. These receptors originate from a human donor who had a prior SARS-CoV-2 infection.

DNA of the CDR3: TGTGCCAGCTCACCATCGGGGGCCTTTGGGGAGCAGTACTTC. It is translated as CASSPSGAFGEQYF. The chain combines TRBV18 with TRBJ2-7; D may match TRBD1 or TRBD2 (6 bases each). Germline assignment: CDR1 KGHSH and CDR2 LQKENI. The V end was cut by 2 bases, the J end by 7 bases, with 15 bases between. This CDR3 contains 14 residues.

The V call is TRBV3-1 (or the pseudogene TRBV3-2), the J call TRBJ1-1; no clear D gene. Trimming took off 5 bases at V and 6 bases at J, with 13 bases between the two ends. CDR3 length: 13 amino acids. CDR1 is LGHDT, CDR2 YNNKEL, per germline (reference sequence). The CDR3, as DNA: TGTGCCAGCAGCGTTCAAGAGTACGCTGAAGCTTTCTTT. Its protein product is CASSVQEYAEAFF.

The rearrangement links TRBV7-2 to TRBJ1-5; TRBD1 might be the D (6 bases). The CDR3 totals 15 residues. Trimming shortened V by 5 bases and J by 4 bases, and 15 bases separated the two germline ends. Germline lookup yields CDR1 SGHTA and CDR2 FQGNSA. The CDR3 bases are TGTGCCAGCAGCACGCAGACAGGATGGAATCAGCCCCAGCATTTT. As protein: CASSTQTGWNQPQHF. Using reference TRBV7-2 and TRBJ1-5 for the parts outside the CDR3, the full variable domain is GAGVSQSPSNKVTEKGKDVELRCDPISGHTALYWYRQSLGQGLEFLIYFQGNSAPDKSGLPSDRFSAERTGGSVSTLTIQRTQQEDSAVYLCASSTQTGWNQPQHFGDGTRLSIL.

This clone was detected once. This chain links TRBV5-5 with TRBJ1-4, with D unresolved. The CDR3 is 14 amino acids. Looked up from germline, CDR1 is SGHKS and CDR2 is YYEKEE (reference sequence). Deletions cut 0 bases from V and 8 bases from J, with 11 bases between. CDR3 amino acids: CASSLGPGLEKLFF. For the CDR3, the DNA is TGTGCCAGCAGCTTGGGGCCCGGCCTCGAAAAACTGTTTTTT.

The gene calls are TRBV7-2 and TRBJ2-3; 10 bases agree with TRBD1. V trimming: 3 bases; J trimming: 6 bases; junction bases outside the gene matches: 6. Germline V lookup: CDR1 SGHTA, CDR2 FQGNSA. The CDR3 loop spans 15 amino acids. The CDR3: CASSFGGTGEDTQYF. Written as DNA, the CDR3 is TGTGCCAGCAGCTTTGGGGGGACAGGGGAGGATACGCAGTATTTT.

The V gene is TRBV5-1, the J gene TRBJ2-5; 8 positions agree with TRBD1. This CDR3 comprises 15 residues. The trim removed 4 bases at V and 2 bases at J, leaving 7 bases unmatched. Germline values: CDR1 SGHRS, CDR2 YFSETQ. The CDR3 here is CASSRDRGQQETQYF. For the CDR3, the DNA is TGCGCCAGCAGCCGCGACAGGGGTCAACAAGAGACCCAGTACTTC.

V and J are TRBV23-1 and TRBJ2-7; D call uncertain. Being an ORF, TRBV23-1 has a function that is uncertain. The CDR3 loop spans 13 amino acids. V lost 0 bases, J lost 2 bases, and 5 bases lay in between. The CDR3 DNA sequence: TGCGCCAGCAGTCAATCGAAAGCCTACGAGCAGTACTTC. It codes for CASSQSKAYEQYF.

This clone was found once. This sample also contains other DNA sequences that code for the same CDR3. The chain has TRBV7-2 and TRBJ2-5; the D is unclear. The ends were cut back, 4 bases at V and 5 bases at J, with 11 bases in the middle. Germline V gene sequence: CDR1 SGHTA, CDR2 FQGNSA. The CDR3 loop spans 13 amino acids. CDR3 in amino acids: CASSSGPRETQYF. In DNA form, the CDR3 reads TGTGCCAGCAGCTCCGGCCCACGGGAGACCCAGTACTTC.

This clone was seen a handful of times. The chain is built from TRBV6-2 or TRBV6-3 and TRBJ2-7; D may be TRBD2 (5 bases). There are 13 residues in the CDR3. V was trimmed by 1 base and J by 6 bases, leaving 10 bases between them. Germline V gene data show CDR1 as MNHEY and CDR2 as SVGEGT. DNA for the CDR3: TGTGCCAGCAGTTACTACAGACTAACCGAGCAGTACTTC. Translation gives CASSYYRLTEQYF.